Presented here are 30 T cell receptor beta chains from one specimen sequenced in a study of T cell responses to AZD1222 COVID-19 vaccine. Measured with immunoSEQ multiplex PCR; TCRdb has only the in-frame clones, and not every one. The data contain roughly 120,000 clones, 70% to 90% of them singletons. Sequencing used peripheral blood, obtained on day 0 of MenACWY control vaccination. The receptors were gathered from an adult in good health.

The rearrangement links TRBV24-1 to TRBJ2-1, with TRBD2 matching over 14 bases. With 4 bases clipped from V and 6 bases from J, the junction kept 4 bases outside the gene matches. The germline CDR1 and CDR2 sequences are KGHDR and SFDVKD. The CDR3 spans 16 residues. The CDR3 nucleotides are TGTGCCACCAGTGACCCGACTAGCGGGGGGGTCAATGAGCAGTTCTTC. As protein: CATSDPTSGGVNEQFF.

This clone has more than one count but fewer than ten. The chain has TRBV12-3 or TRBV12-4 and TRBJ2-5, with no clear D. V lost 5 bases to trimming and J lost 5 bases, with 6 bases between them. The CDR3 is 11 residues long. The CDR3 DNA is TGTGCCAGCAGTACCCGGGAGACCCAGTACTTC. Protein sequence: CASSTRETQYF.

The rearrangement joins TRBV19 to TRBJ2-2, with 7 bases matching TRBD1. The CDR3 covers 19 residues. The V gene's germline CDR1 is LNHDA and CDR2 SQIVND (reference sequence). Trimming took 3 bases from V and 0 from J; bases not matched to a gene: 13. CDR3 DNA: TGTGCCAGTAGTATCCCCGGGACAGCTAAACTTGCGAACACCGGGGAGCTGTTTTTT. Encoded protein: CASSIPGTAKLANTGELFF.

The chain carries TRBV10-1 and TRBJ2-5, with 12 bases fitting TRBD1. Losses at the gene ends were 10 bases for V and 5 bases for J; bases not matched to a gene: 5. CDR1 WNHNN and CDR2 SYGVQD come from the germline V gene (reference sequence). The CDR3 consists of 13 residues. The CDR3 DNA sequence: TGCGCCACATCGGGACAGGGGGCTGAGACCCAGTACTTC. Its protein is CATSGQGAETQYF.

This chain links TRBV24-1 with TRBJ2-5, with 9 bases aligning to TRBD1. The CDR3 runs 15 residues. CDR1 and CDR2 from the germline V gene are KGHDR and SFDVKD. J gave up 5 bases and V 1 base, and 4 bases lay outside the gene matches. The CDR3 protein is CATSDFNRGRETQYF. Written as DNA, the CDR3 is TGTGCCACCAGTGATTTCAACAGGGGGCGGGAGACCCAGTACTTC.

The CDR3 DNA reads as TGTGCCAGCCTCGACCGCCTAACTTATGGAAACACCATATATTTT. Amino acid sequence: CASLDRLTYGNTIYF. The genes are TRBV19 and TRBJ1-3; no reliable D call. V lost 9 bases and J 3 bases, leaving 18 bases between the germline ends. The CDR3 is 15 amino acids. The V gene's germline CDR1 is LNHDA and CDR2 SQIVND (reference sequence).

The CDR3 protein is CASSQDQVTAGGNEKLFF. In DNA form, the CDR3 reads TGCGCCAGCAGCCAAGATCAGGTGACGGCAGGGGGTAATGAAAAACTGTTTTTT. J is TRBJ1-4 and V is TRBV4-1; 7 bases match TRBD1. The CDR3 is 18 residues long. Germline V gene sequence: CDR1 MGHRA, CDR2 YSYEKL. With V trimmed by 0 bases and J by 4 bases, 11 bases remained unmatched.

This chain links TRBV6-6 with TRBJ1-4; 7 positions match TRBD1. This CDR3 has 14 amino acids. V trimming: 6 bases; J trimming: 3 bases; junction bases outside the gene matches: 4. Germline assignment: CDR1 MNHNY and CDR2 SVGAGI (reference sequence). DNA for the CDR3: TGTGCCAGCAGCCGACAGGGTTCTAATGAAAAACTGTTTTTT. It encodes CASSRQGSNEKLFF.

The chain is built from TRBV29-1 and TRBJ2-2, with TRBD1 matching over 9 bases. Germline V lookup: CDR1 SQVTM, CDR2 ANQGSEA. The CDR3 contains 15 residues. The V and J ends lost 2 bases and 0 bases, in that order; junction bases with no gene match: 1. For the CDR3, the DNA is TGCAGCGTTGAACGGACAGGGGCGAACACCGGGGAGCTGTTTTTT. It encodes CSVERTGANTGELFF.

The CDR3 is CASNILGQGSGYTF. For the CDR3, the DNA is TGTGCCAGCAACATTTTGGGACAGGGGAGCGGCTACACCTTC. This chain links TRBV6-5 with TRBJ1-2, with 10 bases aligning to TRBD1. The CDR3 totals 14 residues. V gave up 7 bases and J gave up 8 bases; unmatched junction bases: 10. Germline-derived CDR1 and CDR2 are MNHEY and SVGAGI.

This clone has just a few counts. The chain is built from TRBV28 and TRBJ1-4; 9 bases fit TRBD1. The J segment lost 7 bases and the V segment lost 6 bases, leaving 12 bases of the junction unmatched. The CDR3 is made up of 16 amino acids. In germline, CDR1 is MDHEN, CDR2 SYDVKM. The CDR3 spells CASRPSPGQGSEKLFF. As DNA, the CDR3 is TGTGCCAGCAGACCGTCTCCGGGACAGGGAAGTGAAAAACTGTTTTTT. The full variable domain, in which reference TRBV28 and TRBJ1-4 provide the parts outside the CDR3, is DVKVTQSSRYLVKRTGEKVFLECVQDMDHENMFWYRQDPGLGLRLIYFSYDVKMKEKGDIPEGYSVSREKKERFSLILESASTNQTSMYLCASRPSPGQGSEKLFFGSGTQLSVL.

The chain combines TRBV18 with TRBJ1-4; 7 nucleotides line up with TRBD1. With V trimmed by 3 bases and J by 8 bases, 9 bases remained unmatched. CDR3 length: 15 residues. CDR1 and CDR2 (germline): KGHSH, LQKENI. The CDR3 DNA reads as TGTGCCAGCTCACCGCCAACAGGGGCTGGAGAAAAACTGTTTTTT. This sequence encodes CASSPPTGAGEKLFF.

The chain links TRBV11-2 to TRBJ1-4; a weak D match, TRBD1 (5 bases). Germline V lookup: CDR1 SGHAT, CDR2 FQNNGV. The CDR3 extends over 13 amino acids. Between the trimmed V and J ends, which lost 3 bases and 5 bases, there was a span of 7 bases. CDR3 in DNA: TGTGCCAGCAGCTTGGGACGGAATGAAAAACTGTTTTTT. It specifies CASSLGRNEKLFF.

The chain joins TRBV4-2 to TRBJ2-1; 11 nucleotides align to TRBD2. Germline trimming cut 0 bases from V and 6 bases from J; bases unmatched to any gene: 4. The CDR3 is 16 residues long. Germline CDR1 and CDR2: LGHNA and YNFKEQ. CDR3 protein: CASSQEASGGPNEQFF. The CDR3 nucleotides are TGTGCCAGCAGCCAAGAGGCTAGCGGGGGGCCCAATGAGCAGTTCTTC.

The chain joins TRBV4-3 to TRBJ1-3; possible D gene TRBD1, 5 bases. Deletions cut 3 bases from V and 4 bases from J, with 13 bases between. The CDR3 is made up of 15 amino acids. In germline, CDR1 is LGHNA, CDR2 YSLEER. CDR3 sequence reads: CASSQGGAPGNTIYF. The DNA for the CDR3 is TGCGCCAGCAGCCAGGGCGGGGCACCCGGAAACACCATATATTTT.

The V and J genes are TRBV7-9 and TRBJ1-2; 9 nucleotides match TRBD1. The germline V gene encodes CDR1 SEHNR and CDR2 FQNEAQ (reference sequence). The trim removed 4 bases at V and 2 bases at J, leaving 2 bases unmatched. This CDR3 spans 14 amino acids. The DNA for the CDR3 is TGTGCCAGCAGCTCGGGACAGGGCAACTATGGCTACACCTTC. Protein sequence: CASSSGQGNYGYTF.

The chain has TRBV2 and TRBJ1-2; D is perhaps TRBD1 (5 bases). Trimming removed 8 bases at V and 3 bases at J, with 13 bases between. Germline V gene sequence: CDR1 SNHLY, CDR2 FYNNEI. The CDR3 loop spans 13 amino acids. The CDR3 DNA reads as TGTGCCAGCGGGGGAGGGTTCTACTATGGCTACACCTTC. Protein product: CASGGGFYYGYTF.

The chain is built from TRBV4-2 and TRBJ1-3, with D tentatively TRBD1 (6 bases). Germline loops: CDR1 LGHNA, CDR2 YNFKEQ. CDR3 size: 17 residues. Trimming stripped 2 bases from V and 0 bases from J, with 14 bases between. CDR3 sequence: CASSQYLADSSGNTIYF. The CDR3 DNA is TGTGCCAGCAGCCAATACTTAGCGGACAGCTCTGGAAACACCATATATTTT.

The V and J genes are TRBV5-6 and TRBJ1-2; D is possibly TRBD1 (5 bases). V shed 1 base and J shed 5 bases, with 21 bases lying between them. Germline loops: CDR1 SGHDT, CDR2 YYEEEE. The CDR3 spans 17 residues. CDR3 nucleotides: TGTGCCAGCAGCTTGAGGCCAGGGAGTACCCCTTTTTATGGCTACACCTTC. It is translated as CASSLRPGSTPFYGYTF.

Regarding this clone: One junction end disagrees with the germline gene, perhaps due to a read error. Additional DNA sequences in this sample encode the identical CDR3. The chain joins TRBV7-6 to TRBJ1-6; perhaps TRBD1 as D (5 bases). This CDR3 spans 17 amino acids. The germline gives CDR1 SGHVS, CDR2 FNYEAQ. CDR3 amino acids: CASSLGPSWGGNSPLHF. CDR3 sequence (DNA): TGTGCCAGCAGCTTAGGCCCAAGCTGGGGCGGGAATTCACCCCTCCATTTT.

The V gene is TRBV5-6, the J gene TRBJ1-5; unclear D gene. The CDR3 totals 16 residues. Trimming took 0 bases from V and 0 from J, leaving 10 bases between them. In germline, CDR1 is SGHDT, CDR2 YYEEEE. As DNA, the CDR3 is TGTGCCAGCAGCTTGGGCCTCCCCCATAGCAATCAGCCCCAGCATTTT. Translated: CASSLGLPHSNQPQHF. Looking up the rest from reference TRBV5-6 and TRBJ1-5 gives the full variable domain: DAGVTQSPTHLIKTRGQQVTLRCSPKSGHDTVSWYQQALGQGPQFIFQYYEEEERQRGNFPDRFSGHQFPNYSSELNVNALLLGDSALYLCASSLGLPHSNQPQHFGDGTRLSIL.

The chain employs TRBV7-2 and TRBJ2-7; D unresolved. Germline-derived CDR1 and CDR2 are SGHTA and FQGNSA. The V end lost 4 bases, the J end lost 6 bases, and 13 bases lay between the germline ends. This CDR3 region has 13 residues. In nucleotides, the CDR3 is TGTGCCAGCAGCTCCCAGTCGCAAGGCGAGCAGTACTTC. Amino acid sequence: CASSSQSQGEQYF.

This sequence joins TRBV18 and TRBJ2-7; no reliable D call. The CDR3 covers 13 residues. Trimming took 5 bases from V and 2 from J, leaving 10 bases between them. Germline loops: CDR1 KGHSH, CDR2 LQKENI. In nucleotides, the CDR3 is TGTGCCAGCTCAAAGTCCGCGGCCTACGAGCAGTACTTC. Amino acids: CASSKSAAYEQYF.

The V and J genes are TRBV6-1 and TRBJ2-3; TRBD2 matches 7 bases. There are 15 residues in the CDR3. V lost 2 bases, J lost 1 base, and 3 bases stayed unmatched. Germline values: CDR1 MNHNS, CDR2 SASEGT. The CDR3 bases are TGTGCCAGCAGTGAATATCGGGGGGGCACAGATACGCAGTATTTT. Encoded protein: CASSEYRGGTDTQYF.

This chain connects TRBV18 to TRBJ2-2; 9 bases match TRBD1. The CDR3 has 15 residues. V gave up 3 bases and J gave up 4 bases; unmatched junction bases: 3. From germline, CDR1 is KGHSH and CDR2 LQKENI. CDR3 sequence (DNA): TGTGCCAGCTCACCGGGACAGGGCGGCACCGGGGAGCTGTTTTTT. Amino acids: CASSPGQGGTGELFF. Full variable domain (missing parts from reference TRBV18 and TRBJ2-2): NAGVMQNPRHLVRRRGQEARLRCSPMKGHSHVYWYRQLPEEGLKFMVYLQKENIIDESGMPKERFSAEFPKEGPSILRIQQVVRGDSAAYFCASSPGQGGTGELFFGEGSRLTVL.

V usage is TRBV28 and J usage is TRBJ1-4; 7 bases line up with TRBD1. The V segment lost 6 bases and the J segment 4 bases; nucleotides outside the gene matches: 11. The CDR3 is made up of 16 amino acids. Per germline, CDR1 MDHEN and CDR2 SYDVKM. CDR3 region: CASSSTVGGGNEKLFF. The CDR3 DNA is TGTGCCAGCAGCTCCACGGTAGGGGGCGGTAATGAAAAACTGTTTTTT.

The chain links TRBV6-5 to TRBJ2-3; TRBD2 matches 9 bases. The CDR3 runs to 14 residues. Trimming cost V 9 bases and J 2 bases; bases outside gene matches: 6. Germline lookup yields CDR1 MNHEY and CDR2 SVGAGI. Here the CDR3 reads CASQRGASTDTQYF. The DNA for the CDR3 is TGTGCCAGTCAGCGGGGGGCTTCCACAGATACGCAGTATTTT.

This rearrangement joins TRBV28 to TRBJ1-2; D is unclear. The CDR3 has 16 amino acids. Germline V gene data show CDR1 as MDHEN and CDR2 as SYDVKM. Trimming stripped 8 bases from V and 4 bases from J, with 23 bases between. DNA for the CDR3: TGTGCCAGCCGACCACTCTTAAGACAAGTACTCTATGGCTACACCTTC. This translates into CASRPLLRQVLYGYTF.

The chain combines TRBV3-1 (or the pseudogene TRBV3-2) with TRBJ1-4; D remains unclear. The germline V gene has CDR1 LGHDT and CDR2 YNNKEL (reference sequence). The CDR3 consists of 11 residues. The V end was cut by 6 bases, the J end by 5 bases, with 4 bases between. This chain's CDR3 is CASRSNEKLFF. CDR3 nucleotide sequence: TGTGCCAGCAGGTCAAATGAAAAACTGTTTTTT.

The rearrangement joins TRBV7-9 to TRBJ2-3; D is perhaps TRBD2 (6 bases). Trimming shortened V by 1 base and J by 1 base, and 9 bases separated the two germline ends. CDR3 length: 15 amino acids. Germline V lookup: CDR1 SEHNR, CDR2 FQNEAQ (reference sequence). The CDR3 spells CASSLGASGTDTQYF. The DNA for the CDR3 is TGTGCCAGCAGCTTAGGGGCTAGCGGCACAGATACGCAGTATTTT.